The rows below give T cell receptor beta chains drawn from one sample of a study of cytomegalovirus exposure and HLA in healthy donors. Libraries were prepared by immunoSEQ multiplex PCR; TCRdb keeps only in-frame clonotypes and omits some of them. The data contain 210,000 or so clones, approximately 82% of them seen just once; the ten biggest clones take up 0.6% to 0.65%. Sequences were obtained from PBMCs. These receptors were collected from a man younger than 35 in good health and CMV-seronegative. Each CDR3 is given with its conserved first and last residue. D genes are given only for firm matches. The size field is filled for only some rows; it gives once, few, many or a size class.

j_gene | v_gene | d_gene | abundance | CDR3aa | CDR3nt
TRBJ2-7 | TRBV5-4 | TRBD2 | NA | CASSDGTSGPSSYEQYF | TGTGCCAGCAGCGACGGGACTAGCGGGCCTAGCTCCTACGAGCAGTACTTC
TRBJ1-4 | TRBV30 | TRBD1 | NA | CAWTRGAANEKLFF | TGTGCCTGGACCAGGGGGGCGGCTAATGAAAAACTGTTTTTT
TRBJ2-1 | TRBV4-1 | TRBD1 | NA | CASSQVGQGMNEQFF | TGCGCCAGCAGCCAAGTGGGACAGGGGATGAATGAGCAGTTCTTC
TRBJ2-5 | TRBV6-5 | TRBD1 | NA | CASSPGTGGRETQYF | TGTGCCAGCAGCCCCGGGACAGGGGGCAGGGAGACCCAGTACTTC
TRBJ1-1 | TRBV28 | NA | NA | CASSLGGRQASNTEAFF | TGTGCCAGCAGTTTAGGGGGGAGGCAGGCGTCGAACACTGAAGCTTTCTTT
TRBJ2-2 | TRBV29-1 | TRBD1 | NA | CSVEDKGGHNTGELFF | TGCAGCGTTGAAGATAAAGGGGGCCACAACACCGGGGAGCTGTTTTTT
TRBJ2-3 | TRBV18 | NA | NA | CASSMTHTDTQYF | TGTGCCAGCTCGATGACTCACACAGATACGCAGTATTTT
TRBJ1-2 | TRBV28 | NA | NA | CASRAGGVEGKYGYTF | TGTGCCAGCAGGGCTGGAGGGGTGGAGGGGAAATATGGCTACACCTTC
TRBJ2-7 | TRBV9 | TRBD1 | NA | CASSDQGEYEQYF | TGTGCCAGCAGCGACCAGGGGGAATACGAGCAGTACTTC
TRBJ2-7 | TRBV7-9 | TRBD2 | few | CASSFSASGAYEQYF | TGTGCCAGCAGCTTTTCCGCTAGCGGAGCCTACGAGCAGTACTTC
TRBJ2-7 | TRBV28 | TRBD1 | NA | CASRGTVSEQYF | TGTGCCAGCAGGGGGACAGTGAGTGAGCAGTACTTC
TRBJ1-1 | TRBV19 | TRBD1 | NA | CASSIEGQGNTEAFF | TGTGCCAGTAGTATAGAGGGACAGGGGAACACTGAAGCTTTCTTT
TRBJ1-1 | TRBV11-2 | NA | NA | CASSLRTNLNTEAFF | TGTGCCAGCAGCTTAAGAACAAACCTGAACACTGAAGCTTTCTTT
TRBJ1-3 | TRBV2 | TRBD1 | NA | CASSEGWAGGSGNTIYF | TGTGCCAGCAGTGAAGGTTGGGCAGGGGGCTCTGGAAACACCATATATTTT
TRBJ1-2 | TRBV28 | TRBD1 | NA | CASSLSTGVYGYTF | TGTGCCAGCAGTTTATCAACAGGGGTCTATGGCTACACCTTC
TRBJ1-6 | TRBV28 | NA | NA | CASRRQVSSSPLHF | TGTGCCAGCAGGAGACAGGTTTCAAGTTCACCCCTCCACTTT
TRBJ1-5 | TRBV7-9 | TRBD1 | NA | CASSSGAPGQQWVNQPQHF | TGTGCCAGCAGCTCCGGAGCGCCGGGACAGCAATGGGTCAATCAGCCCCAGCATTTT
TRBJ1-6 | TRBV19 | NA | NA | CASRDKNNSPLHF | TGTGCCAGTAGGGACAAGAATAATTCACCCCTCCACTTT
TRBJ2-7 | TRBV4-1 | NA | NA | CASSPGPVYARYEQYF | TGCGCCAGCAGCCCGGGTCCGGTCTACGCCCGCTACGAGCAGTACTTC
TRBJ1-2 | TRBV28 | NA | NA | CASNAAGNYGYTF | TGTGCCAGCAACGCTGCGGGAAACTATGGCTACACCTTC
TRBJ1-4 | TRBV6-1 | NA | NA | CASSDRGRATNEKLFF | TGTGCCAGCAGTGACCGAGGCCGTGCAACTAATGAAAAACTGTTTTTT
TRBJ2-1 | TRBV5-1 | TRBD2 | NA | CASSPGTSGILEQFF | TGCGCCAGCAGCCCAGGGACTAGCGGGATTCTTGAGCAGTTCTTC
TRBJ2-7 | TRBV14 | NA | few | CASSQDLSGSGHEQYF | TGTGCCAGCAGCCAAGATTTAAGCGGGTCTGGCCACGAGCAGTACTTC
TRBJ2-2 | TRBV6-5 | NA | NA | CASRTGGGTGELFF | TGTGCCAGCAGAACAGGGGGGGGTACCGGGGAGCTGTTTTTT
TRBJ1-5 | TRBV27 | TRBD1 | once | CASSLGQGSQPQHF | TGTGCCAGCAGCCTTGGACAGGGAAGTCAGCCCCAGCATTTT
TRBJ2-7 | TRBV15 | NA | NA | CATSRGWGSEEQYF | TGTGCCACCAGCAGAGGGTGGGGCTCCGAGGAGCAGTACTTC
TRBJ2-3 | TRBV7-8 | TRBD2 | NA | CASSWLAGRGTDTQYF | TGTGCCAGCAGCTGGCTAGCGGGTCGGGGCACAGATACGCAGTATTTT
TRBJ2-7 | TRBV4-2 | NA | NA | CASSQDGAGYPREQYF | TGTGCCAGCAGCCAAGATGGGGCGGGATACCCCCGCGAGCAGTACTTC
TRBJ1-2 | TRBV30 | NA | once | CAWSGGRGDYGYTF | TGTGCCTGGAGTGGGGGGCGTGGGGACTATGGCTACACCTTC
TRBJ2-1 | TRBV28 | NA | NA | CASTGTGSSYNEQFF | TGTGCCAGCACTGGAACGGGGAGCTCCTACAATGAGCAGTTCTTC
TRBJ2-1 | TRBV15 | TRBD2 | NA | CATSGTSGSDEQFF | TGTGCCACCAGCGGGACTAGCGGGAGTGATGAGCAGTTCTTC